Listed below are T cell receptor beta chains from one sample, sequenced in a study of blood T cell repertoires in COVID-19. The table came from immunoSEQ multiplex PCR; TCRdb's copy has only in-frame clones and leaves some out. The table has 70,000 to 95,000 clones, roughly 89% seen once; the top ten hold roughly 5.4%. Sequencing used peripheral blood. All receptors derive from a woman aged 80 or older with active COVID-19. CDR3s include the opening cysteine and the closing phenylalanine or tryptophan. A D gene is named only where the DNA matches it firmly. Clone size appears in some rows only: once, few, many, or a class for an expanded clone.

cdr3_length	j_call	d_call	v_call	clone_size	cdr3_aa	cdr3_nt
16	TRBJ2-3	.	TRBV19	.	CASSISAGWSTDTQYF	TGTGCCAGTAGTATTTCGGCGGGATGGAGCACAGATACGCAGTATTTT
13	TRBJ2-1	.	TRBV27	.	CASSLAGWDEQFF	TGTGCCAGCAGTTTAGCCGGGTGGGATGAGCAGTTCTTC
15	TRBJ1-5	.	TRBV2	.	CASSPQSGGNQPQHF	TGTGCCAGCAGCCCCCAGTCGGGGGGTAATCAGCCCCAGCATTTT
14	TRBJ2-7	.	TRBV15	.	CATSRDPGVYEQYF	TGTGCCACCAGCAGAGACCCAGGGGTATACGAGCAGTACTTC
12	TRBJ1-1	.	TRBV29-1	.	CKSAYLNTEAFF	TGCAAGTCCGCGTACTTGAACACTGAAGCTTTCTTT
18	TRBJ2-5	TRBD2	TRBV10-3	.	CAISDDGGLAGGRETQYF	TGTGCCATCAGTGACGACGGCGGACTAGCGGGAGGGCGGGAGACCCAGTACTTC
19	TRBJ1-4	.	TRBV27	.	CASRGQGLAPTTTNEKLFF	TGTGCCAGCAGAGGTCAGGGACTCGCACCTACTACAACTAATGAAAAACTGTTTTTT
15	TRBJ2-3	TRBD1	TRBV7-9	.	CASSARTGFTDTQYF	TGTGCCAGCAGCGCCAGGACAGGTTTCACAGATACGCAGTATTTT
13	TRBJ2-7	.	TRBV28	.	CASVSGNSYEQYF	TGTGCCAGCGTTAGCGGAAACTCCTACGAGCAGTACTTC
17	TRBJ2-1	TRBD2	TRBV5-5	once	CASSPRLAGGAYNEQFF	TGTGCCAGCAGCCCCCGACTAGCGGGAGGCGCCTACAATGAGCAGTTCTTC
14	TRBJ2-1	.	TRBV3-1/TRBV3-2	once	CASSPRLQGPEQFF	TGTGCCAGCAGCCCGCGCCTCCAGGGGCCAGAGCAGTTCTTC
16	TRBJ2-7	TRBD2	TRBV7-6	.	CASSLAGTSGTYEQYF	TGTGCCAGCAGCTTAGCCGGGACTAGCGGGACCTACGAGCAGTACTTC
15	TRBJ2-5	.	TRBV6-5	.	CASSLAGILEETQYF	TGTGCCAGCAGTTTGGCAGGGATATTGGAGGAGACCCAGTACTTC
15	TRBJ2-1	TRBD1	TRBV11-1	.	CASSPARGREIEQFF	TGTGCCAGCAGTCCCGCCAGGGGGCGTGAGATTGAGCAGTTCTTC
14	TRBJ2-7	.	TRBV5-1	.	CASSLEPVPYEQYF	TGCGCCAGCAGCTTGGAGCCCGTCCCCTACGAGCAGTACTTC
14	TRBJ1-2	TRBD1	TRBV24-1	.	CATSDLRTGYGYTF	TGTGCCACCAGTGATTTACGGACAGGCTATGGCTACACCTTC